The entry below gives a single T cell receptor beta chain sequence along with its context. Its target is not known. Sequencing was performed with immunoSEQ multiplex PCR; in TCRdb, only in-frame clones are kept and a portion is missing. The sample includes 70,000 or so clones, 85% to 90% of them seen just once. These data are taken from a study of T cell responses to AZD1222 COVID-19 vaccine. Study in general: Second-dose groups at about 4 or about 12 weeks were pooled.

Regarding the study as a whole: Donors skewed white British and female; clonal diversity was possibly underestimated. Seropositive at baseline were only six AZD1222 recipients.

V shed 1 base and J shed 9 bases, with 13 bases lying between them. CDR3 length: 15 amino acids. Germline-derived CDR1 and CDR2 are LGHNA and YNFKEQ. The TCR originated in an adult in good health. The chain has TRBV4-2 and TRBJ1-6; D is ambiguous. Source: peripheral blood, taken on day 0 of AZD1222 vaccination. CDR3 loop: CASSQGPSSSSPLHF. The CDR3 DNA reads as TGTGCCAGCAGCCAAGGGCCTTCCTCAAGTTCACCCCTCCACTTT.